The 5 T cell receptor beta chains in this list originate from one sample, sequenced in a study of early T cells in non-severe SARS-CoV-2 infection. One entry per CDR3 protein, called by TCRdb with MiXCR from the 5' RACE reads. The table includes 60,000 to 70,000 distinct CDR3 sequences, approximately 8.3% detected once. The sequenced sample was whole blood. These receptors were obtained from an adult who was a healthcare worker with PCR-confirmed SARS-CoV-2 infection or an uninfected control (not recorded which).

A few counts support this clonotype. V is TRBV11-2 and J is TRBJ2-1; TRBD2 aligns across 10 bases. Germline V gene sequence: CDR1 SGHAT, CDR2 FQNNGV. This CDR3 is built from 16 residues. V was clipped by 5 bases and J by 5 bases; unmatched bases: 9. The DNA of the CDR3 is TGTGCCAGCAGCGTACGACTAGCGGGCATTAACAATGAGCAGTTCTTC. It specifies CASSVRLAGINNEQFF. Full variable domain (rest looked up from reference TRBV11-2 and TRBJ2-1): EAGVAQSPRYKIIEKRQSVAFWCNPISGHATLYWYQQILGQGPKLLIQFQNNGVVDDSQLPKDRFSAERLKGVDSTLKIQPAKLEDSAVYLCASSVRLAGINNEQFFGPGTRLTVL.

This clonotype was counted between two and nine times. The V call is TRBV5-8, the J call TRBJ2-5; the D gene is possibly TRBD1 (5 bases). Trimming removed 10 bases from V and 2 bases from J, with 12 bases in between. Germline V gives CDR1 SGHTS, CDR2 YDEGEE. The CDR3 is 12 residues long. CDR3 DNA: TGTGCCGGGCAGGGAAGGCAAGAGACCCAGTACTTC. Amino acid sequence: CAGQGRQETQYF. Together with reference TRBV5-8 and TRBJ2-5, the CDR3 gives the full variable domain: EAGVTQSPTHLIKTRGQQATLRCSPISGHTSVYWYQQALGLGLQFLLWYDEGEERNRGNFPPRFSGRQFPNYSSELNVNALELEDSALYLCAGQGRQETQYFGPGTRLLVL.

The V gene is TRBV12-3 or TRBV12-4, the J gene TRBJ1-2; 8 nucleotides align to TRBD1. V lost 3 bases and J lost 4; bases outside the gene matches: 7. CDR3 length: 15 amino acids. The CDR3 DNA reads TGTGCCAGCAGTTTTGGTTCGGGACAGGTCTATGGCTACACCTTC. Its translation: CASSFGSGQVYGYTF.

This clonotype has at least ten counts. The chain recombines TRBV7-9 with TRBJ2-7, with 10 bases identical to TRBD1. The CDR3 covers 17 residues. V lost 5 bases to trimming and J lost 3 bases; unmatched junction nucleotides: 13. CDR1 and CDR2 from the germline V gene are SEHNR and FQNEAQ (reference sequence). CDR3 sequence: CASSQSIWDRGYYEQYF. Written as DNA, the CDR3 is TGTGCCAGCAGCCAGTCCATTTGGGACAGGGGCTACTACGAGCAGTACTTC. The full variable domain, with the rest looked up from reference TRBV7-9 and TRBJ2-7, is DTGVSQNPRHKITKRGQNVTFRCDPISEHNRLYWYRQTLGQGPEFLTYFQNEAQLEKSRLLSDRFSAERPKGSFSTLEIQRTEQGDSAMYLCASSQSIWDRGYYEQYFGPGTRLTVT.

This clonotype was recorded a few times. The V gene is TRBV7-9, the J gene TRBJ2-5; D is perhaps TRBD1 (6 bases). Germline values: CDR1 SEHNR, CDR2 FQNEAQ (reference sequence). The CDR3 has 14 residues. The V and J ends lost 0 bases and 3 bases respectively, with 8 bases between them. The CDR3 DNA reads TGTGCCAGCAGCTTAGCGGGGGCGAAAGAGACCCAGTACTTC. This translates into CASSLAGAKETQYF.